The 3 T cell receptor beta chains in this list originate from one sample, sequenced in a study of cytomegalovirus exposure and HLA in healthy donors. Sequencing was performed with immunoSEQ multiplex PCR; in TCRdb, only in-frame clones are kept and a portion is missing. This sample carries about 130,000 clones, around 90% of them seen once, and the ten largest clones take 6.2%. The sample was PBMCs. The receptors shown here come from a woman aged 30 to 39 in good health and CMV-seropositive.

The table lists this clone with a count of one. The J gene is TRBJ2-2, the V gene TRBV7-8; TRBD2 is a possible D gene (6 bases). The V and J ends lost 6 bases and 3 bases respectively, with 17 bases between them. CDR3 length: 16 amino acids. The germline CDR1 and CDR2 sequences are SGHVS and FQNEAQ. CDR3 nucleotide sequence: TGTGCCAGCAGGTTAATGGGCGGGGCAGACACCGGGGAGCTGTTTTTT. Protein sequence: CASRLMGGADTGELFF.

This clone was seen more than once but under ten times. The chain couples TRBV6-1 to TRBJ2-7, with 13 bases aligning to TRBD2. CDR3 length: 15 amino acids. Germline V gene lookup returns CDR1 MNHNS and CDR2 SASEGT. V dropped 6 bases and J dropped 6; count of bases not matched to a gene: 8. In nucleotides, the CDR3 is TGTGCCAGCAGGGGTAGGACTAGCGGGAGAGGCGAGCAGTACTTC. Translating it yields CASRGRTSGRGEQYF.

The rearrangement uses TRBV19 and TRBJ1-5, with unresolved D. Germline lookup yields CDR1 LNHDA and CDR2 SQIVND (reference sequence). The CDR3 sequence is 15 residues long. Trimming stripped 8 bases from V and 4 bases from J, with 18 bases between. The CDR3 spells CASRDGRVGNQPQHF. The CDR3 DNA follows: TGTGCCAGTCGGGATGGGAGGGTAGGGAATCAGCCCCAGCATTTT.